This TCR beta chain emerged from a study of blood T cell repertoires in COVID-19. Original processing notes: Using reference gene primer amplification, nucleated cell counts were estimated. The protocol was immunoSEQ multiplex PCR, while the TCRdb copy is restricted to in-frame clones and leaves out a portion. V and J calls and clone size follow that table, whereas D and trimming were derived from the DNA. Here the sample spans 90,000 to 100,000 clones, 82% being singletons. V shed 2 bases and J shed 0 bases, with 9 bases lying between them. The CDR3 has 15 amino acids. In germline, CDR1 is SGHRS, CDR2 YFSETQ.

The J gene is TRBJ2-1, the V gene TRBV5-1, with D possibly TRBD1 on 6 matching bases. The sample comprised peripheral blood. This sequence originates from a man at least 80 years old with acute or convalescent COVID-19. In DNA form, the CDR3 reads TGCGCCAGCAGCTTAGGGACAAACTCCTACAATGAGCAGTTCTTC. Translating it yields CASSLGTNSYNEQFF. The full variable domain, with the rest looked up from reference TRBV5-1 and TRBJ2-1, is KAGVTQTPRYLIKTRGQQVTLSCSPISGHRSVSWYQQTPGQGLQFLFEYFSETQRNKGNFPGRFSGRQFSNSRSEMNVSTLELGDSALYLCASSLGTNSYNEQFFGPGTRLTVL.